The rows below give T cell receptor beta chains drawn from one sample of a study of blood T cell repertoires in COVID-19. Assay: immunoSEQ multiplex PCR; the TCRdb copy retains only in-frame clones and omits some. The data hold around 8,000 clones, with around 88% observed a single time. Sample: peripheral blood. These receptors were collected from a woman aged 55-70 years with active COVID-19. The CDR3 runs from the conserved cysteine through the conserved F or W. Clone size is shown for a subset of rows, as once, few, many or a class of expanded clone.

v_call	j_call	clone_size	cdr3_aa
TRBV3-1/TRBV3-2	TRBJ2-7	few	CASSQISRAYEQYF
TRBV7-2	TRBJ2-7	.	CASSTKGLAGGLREQYF
TRBV28	TRBJ2-7	.	CASSSSEYEQYF
TRBV6-5	TRBJ1-2	.	CAGSTGRANYGYTF
TRBV5-1	TRBJ1-1	.	CASSVPAGNTEAFF
TRBV18	TRBJ1-1	.	CASSPSGNTEAFF
TRBV12-3/TRBV12-4	TRBJ1-5	.	CASSLTVDQPQHF
TRBV28	TRBJ2-4	.	CASSFFSGGSIQYF
TRBV30	TRBJ2-2	medium-sized	CAWSVLGRGRVTGELFF
TRBV11-2	TRBJ2-1	.	CASSLAAYNEQFF
TRBV6-5	TRBJ1-2	few	CANDLLTDGYTF
TRBV7-8	TRBJ2-3	.	CASSLIGGQGATDTQYF
TRBV28	TRBJ1-5	once	CASRRTGGVDGQPQHF
TRBV7-2	TRBJ2-3	.	CASSLASQRGTTDTQYF
TRBV6-5	TRBJ2-2	.	CASSPGDRNTGELFF
TRBV7-7	TRBJ2-1	.	CASSLVGGTYNEQFF